This entry lists 30 T cell receptor beta chains sequenced from one sample in a study of blood T cells in healthy people across ages. The authors ran a second PCR of about 6 to 11 cycles using a sample-barcoded 5' primer and a J-beta primer mix. TCRdb used MiXCR to reprocess the 5' RACE reads, holding one entry per CDR3 protein. The repertoire consists of hundreds of thousands of distinct CDR3 sequences, with 40% to 50% occurring once and the leading ten covering roughly 19%. The specimen sequenced was blood. These receptors were taken from a man aged 55-75 years in good health.

The rearrangement joins TRBV11-2 to TRBJ2-7; 11 positions agree with TRBD2. The J segment lost 4 bases and the V segment lost 1 base, leaving 15 bases of the junction unmatched. Germline V gives CDR1 SGHAT, CDR2 FQNNGV. The CDR3 length is 19 residues. This CDR3 is CASSLASWLAGGGSYEQYF. Written as DNA, the CDR3 is TGTGCCAGCAGCTTAGCGTCGTGGCTAGCGGGGGGCGGATCGTACGAGCAGTACTTC.

The chain carries TRBV4-3 and TRBJ1-4; D call uncertain. The CDR3 is 12 residues long. Trimming left V 4 bases short and J 7 bases short, with 7 bases between. CDR1 LGHNA and CDR2 YSLEER come from the germline V gene. The CDR3 spells CASSRSGEKLFF. The CDR3 DNA sequence: TGCGCCAGCAGCCGGAGTGGTGAAAAACTGTTTTTT.

The chain carries TRBV2 and TRBJ2-3; D might be TRBD1 or TRBD2, each matching 6 bases. This CDR3 spans 13 amino acids. Deletions cut 4 bases from V and 5 bases from J, with 10 bases between. Germline assignment: CDR1 SNHLY and CDR2 FYNNEI. The DNA of the CDR3 is TGTGCCAGCAGTGGGGGGGCTGGAGATACGCAGTATTTT. Its protein product is CASSGGAGDTQYF. The whole variable domain, filled in from reference TRBV2 and TRBJ2-3, reads EPEVTQTPSHQVTQMGQEVILRCVPISNHLYFYWYRQILGQKVEFLVSFYNNEISEKSEIFDDQFSVERPDGSNFTLKIRSTKLEDSAMYFCASSGGAGDTQYFGPGTRLTVL.

The V and J genes are TRBV28 and TRBJ1-2; unclear D gene. V lost 6 bases and J lost 4, with 12 bases in between. This CDR3 has 13 residues. Germline-derived CDR1 and CDR2 are MDHEN and SYDVKM. This CDR3 is CASSPGLSYGYTF. In DNA, the CDR3 is TGTGCCAGCAGCCCTGGGTTAAGCTATGGCTACACCTTC.

This clonotype was picked up a small number of times. J is TRBJ2-7 and V is TRBV7-2, with D unclear. There are 11 residues in the CDR3. Germline-derived CDR1 and CDR2 are SGHTA and FQGNSA. Trimming cost V 8 bases and J 4 bases, with 9 bases left between them. CDR3 in DNA: TGTGCCAGCGCCTCCCAGTACGAGCAGTACTTC. It encodes CASASQYEQYF. Full variable domain (rest looked up from reference TRBV7-2 and TRBJ2-7): GAGVSQSPSNKVTEKGKDVELRCDPISGHTALYWYRQSLGQGLEFLIYFQGNSAPDKSGLPSDRFSAERTGGSVSTLTIQRTQQEDSAVYLCASASQYEQYFGPGTRLTVT.

CDR3 residues: CASSYASAAESHEQFF. In DNA, the CDR3 is TGTGCCAGCAGTTACGCGTCGGCGGCGGAAAGTCATGAGCAGTTCTTC. The chain employs TRBV6-2 or TRBV6-3 and TRBJ2-1; D not certain. Trimming pared 2 bases from V and 8 bases from J, leaving 19 bases between. The CDR3 sequence is 16 residues long. Germline loops: CDR1 MNHEY, CDR2 SVGEGT.

This sequence joins TRBV6-2 or TRBV6-3 and TRBJ1-1; D possibly corresponds to TRBD1 (6 bases). The CDR3 is 13 residues long. Between the trimmed V and J ends, which lost 7 bases and 8 bases, there was a span of 17 bases. CDR1 and CDR2 from the germline V gene are MNHEY and SVGEGT. The CDR3 spells CASTKQGGSEAFF. As DNA, the CDR3 is TGTGCCAGCACCAAACAGGGAGGTTCCGAAGCTTTCTTT.

This chain links TRBV29-1 with TRBJ2-1; TRBD1 or TRBD2 may be the D gene (5 bases each). The CDR3 length is 16 residues. Germline V gives CDR1 SQVTM, CDR2 ANQGSEA. The V and J ends lost 7 bases and 7 bases respectively, with 26 bases between them. In nucleotides, the CDR3 is TGCAGCGCCCGGTCAGGGACGAACATTATGGGGAATGAGCAGTTCTTC. This translates into CSARSGTNIMGNEQFF.

The V and J genes are TRBV6-2 or TRBV6-3 and TRBJ1-1; a weak D match, TRBD1 (6 bases). This CDR3 spans 13 amino acids. Between the trimmed V and J ends, which lost 7 bases and 7 bases, there was a span of 16 bases. Germline CDR1 MNHEY, CDR2 SVGEGT. The CDR3 DNA sequence: TGTGCCAGCACTTTGTACAGGGTTGATGAAGCTTTCTTT. It translates to CASTLYRVDEAFF.

The V call is TRBV9, the J call TRBJ2-3, with D tentatively TRBD2 (5 bases). The CDR3 consists of 16 residues. Germline V gene sequence: CDR1 SGDLS, CDR2 YYNGEE. V lost 4 bases and J 2 bases, leaving 17 bases between the germline ends. The CDR3 region has the DNA TGTGCCAGCAGCTCAGGAGGCATTATTCCCACAGATACGCAGTATTTT. This codes for CASSSGGIIPTDTQYF.

This chain joins TRBV6-6 and TRBJ2-1; 8 bases align to TRBD2. CDR1 and CDR2 from the germline V gene are MNHNY and SVGAGI (reference sequence). V trimming: 7 bases; J trimming: 10 bases; junction bases outside the gene matches: 6. The CDR3 sequence is 12 residues long. The CDR3 region is CASNLSGGEQFF. The CDR3, as DNA: TGTGCCAGCAACTTGAGCGGGGGCGAGCAGTTCTTC.

This clonotype was counted a few times. The rearrangement joins TRBV20-1 to TRBJ2-1; D may correspond to TRBD1 or TRBD2 (5 bases each). Germline V lookup: CDR1 DFQATT, CDR2 SNEGSKA (reference sequence). This CDR3 is 15 amino acids long. Deletions cut 2 bases from V and 5 bases from J, with 16 bases between. The CDR3 sequence is CSARPLRDVDNEQFF. The CDR3 DNA reads TGCAGTGCTAGACCTCTCAGGGACGTTGACAATGAGCAGTTCTTC.

There are many counts of this clonotype. The rearrangement links TRBV29-1 to TRBJ2-7; D might be TRBD1 or TRBD2, each matching 5 bases. V lost 7 bases, J lost 6 bases, and 16 bases lay in between. This CDR3 spans 12 amino acids. CDR1 and CDR2 (germline): SQVTM, ANQGSEA. In DNA, the CDR3 is TGCAGCGCCCGGGACGGGCCGGGCGAGCAGTACTTC. Translation: CSARDGPGEQYF.

This sequence joins TRBV11-2 and TRBJ2-5, with TRBD2 matching 12 bases. CDR1 is SGHAT, CDR2 FQNNGV, per germline. V was clipped by 7 bases and J by 5 bases; unmatched bases: 8. The CDR3 has 15 residues. The CDR3 nucleotides read TGTGCCAGCAACCTTGAGACTAGCGGGGGTGAGACCCAGTACTTC. The encoded protein is CASNLETSGGETQYF.

This clonotype has at least ten counts. The chain recombines TRBV18 with TRBJ2-7, with D perhaps TRBD2 (5 bases). Trimming left V 1 base short and J 4 bases short, with 14 bases between. CDR1 and CDR2 from the germline V gene are KGHSH and LQKENI. This CDR3 contains 15 residues. The CDR3 nucleotides read TGTGCCAGCTCACCACGCATGGATGAGGGATACGAGCAGTACTTC. It translates to CASSPRMDEGYEQYF.

In its sample, this clonotype was seen a few times. The chain combines TRBV11-2 with TRBJ2-4; TRBD2 matches 8 bases. The CDR3 extends over 17 amino acids. Losses at the gene ends were 1 base for V and 9 bases for J; bases not matched to a gene: 14. The germline gives CDR1 SGHAT, CDR2 FQNNGV. This CDR3 is CASSLVRPGLGSPIQYF. In DNA, the CDR3 is TGTGCCAGCAGCTTAGTCCGTCCGGGACTAGGATCCCCCATTCAGTACTTC.

This clonotype was observed a handful of times. The chain joins TRBV7-9 to TRBJ1-2, with unresolved D. CDR3 length equals 14 residues. Germline CDR1 is SEHNR and CDR2 is FQNEAQ (reference sequence). The V end was cut by 3 bases, the J end by 6 bases, with 14 bases between. The CDR3 here is CASSLAGPSDGYTF. The CDR3 DNA follows: TGTGCCAGCAGCTTGGCAGGTCCTTCAGATGGCTACACCTTC.

This clonotype showed up just a few times. CDR3 in amino acids: CASSGPSGSFYNEQFF. CDR3 DNA: TGTGCCAGCAGTGGCCCCAGCGGGAGCTTCTACAATGAGCAGTTCTTC. This chain connects TRBV6-2 or TRBV6-3 to TRBJ2-1; TRBD2 aligns across 8 bases. The trim removed 5 bases at V and 3 bases at J, leaving 9 bases unmatched. Germline CDR1 is MNHEY and CDR2 is SVGEGT. The CDR3 consists of 16 residues.

The chain links TRBV6-1 to TRBJ2-4; no reliable D call. The CDR3 is made up of 15 amino acids. CDR1 MNHNS and CDR2 SASEGT come from the germline V gene. V lost 2 bases to trimming and J lost 2 bases, with 10 bases between them. For the CDR3, the DNA is TGTGCCAGCAGTGAATCCCTTGCGACCAAAAACATTCAGTACTTC. Encoded protein: CASSESLATKNIQYF.

CDR3 DNA: TGTGCCAGTCAAACAGACAGCTCCTACGAGCAGTACTTC. Its protein is CASQTDSSYEQYF. The V gene is TRBV2, the J gene TRBJ2-7; perhaps TRBD1 as D (5 bases). V was cut by 9 bases and J by 0 bases, with 12 bases left in between. This CDR3 spans 13 amino acids. Germline V gene lookup returns CDR1 SNHLY and CDR2 FYNNEI.

This chain connects TRBV6-5 to TRBJ1-1; D remains unclear. The CDR3 is 15 residues long. From germline, CDR1 is MNHEY and CDR2 SVGAGI. Trimming took 0 bases from V and 1 from J, leaving 9 bases between them. This CDR3 reads CASSYSLGSNTEAFF. In DNA form, the CDR3 reads TGTGCCAGCAGTTACTCTCTGGGATCGAACACTGAAGCTTTCTTT.

The chain recombines TRBV7-8 with TRBJ2-3; D is uncertain. V was shortened by 5 bases and J by 6 bases, with 12 bases between the two germline ends. This CDR3 contains 13 residues. CDR1 and CDR2 (germline): SGHVS, FQNEAQ. The CDR3 DNA reads as TGTGCCAGCAGCCGACGGTTTCAGGATACGCAGTATTTT. Translation gives CASSRRFQDTQYF.

The V gene is TRBV7-9, the J gene TRBJ2-5; D is ambiguous. Trimming took off 5 bases at V and 1 base at J, with 11 bases between the two ends. CDR1 is SEHNR and CDR2 is FQNEAQ in the germline V gene (reference sequence). There are 14 residues in the CDR3. CDR3 in amino acids: CASSALRSQETQYF. Here the CDR3 DNA reads TGTGCCAGCAGCGCTCTTCGGTCCCAAGAGACCCAGTACTTC.

The chain employs TRBV11-2 and TRBJ2-5; tentative D call: TRBD2 (7 bases). The ends were cut back, 2 bases at V and 4 bases at J, with 35 bases in the middle. Germline V gene data show CDR1 as SGHAT and CDR2 as FQNNGV. This CDR3 contains 22 residues. This chain's CDR3 is CASSLFLRLTGGAIDPAETQYF. CDR3 bases: TGTGCCAGCAGCTTATTTCTGCGGTTAACGGGGGGCGCCATTGATCCCGCAGAGACCCAGTACTTC.

This clonotype was found a few times. V is TRBV4-3 and J is TRBJ2-5; D assignment may be TRBD1 or TRBD2 (5 bases each). CDR3 length: 15 amino acids. Germline loops: CDR1 LGHNA, CDR2 YSLEER. V lost 3 bases, J lost 2 bases, and 13 bases lay in between. The CDR3 DNA reads TGCGCCAGCAGCCACTATCCGGGACCACAAGAGACCCAGTACTTC. Translation gives CASSHYPGPQETQYF.

A few counts support this clonotype. This rearrangement joins TRBV20-1 to TRBJ1-1, with D hard to call. The V end lost 5 bases, the J end lost 13 bases, and 8 bases lay between the germline ends. CDR1 and CDR2 (germline): DFQATT, SNEGSKA (reference sequence). The CDR3 extends over 8 amino acids. In DNA, the CDR3 is TGCAGTGCTGAGGAGCTTTTCTTT. Protein: CSAEELFF.

The chain has TRBV20-1 and TRBJ1-2, with D uncertain. Between the trimmed V and J ends, which lost 0 bases and 3 bases, there was a span of 14 bases. This CDR3 has 15 amino acids. Germline lookup yields CDR1 DFQATT and CDR2 SNEGSKA (reference sequence). For the CDR3, the DNA is TGCAGTGCTAGAGATGTAGGGCGCGCGGACTATGGCTACACCTTC. Amino acid sequence: CSARDVGRADYGYTF.

This clonotype appeared a few times. The chain is built from TRBV6-6 and TRBJ2-1, with 7 nucleotides matching TRBD1. Germline V gene data show CDR1 as MNHNY and CDR2 as SVGAGI (reference sequence). V shed 4 bases and J 0 bases; nucleotides not matched to a gene: 6. The CDR3 spans 16 residues. The chain's CDR3 is CASSSHRGSSYNEQFF. The CDR3 bases are TGTGCCAGCAGTTCCCACAGGGGAAGCTCCTACAATGAGCAGTTCTTC.

The V gene is TRBV10-3, the J gene TRBJ2-5; D assignment may be TRBD1 or TRBD2 (5 bases each). V lost 6 bases to trimming and J lost 5 bases, with 16 bases between them. The CDR3 has 14 residues. The V gene's germline CDR1 is ENHRY and CDR2 SYGVKD. The CDR3 nucleotides are TGTGCCATCAGCCGAGAGGGGAAGAGGGAGACCCAGTACTTC. Translating it yields CAISREGKRETQYF.

The chain uses TRBV5-1 and TRBJ2-1, with 9 bases identical to TRBD2. The assigned J gene may be wrong: the sequence end matches TRBJ2-7 better. CDR1 and CDR2 (germline): SGHRS, YFSETQ. This CDR3 contains 15 residues. The CDR3 DNA sequence: TGCGCCAGCAGCCCAGCGGGGGGCGGGTACAATGAGCAGTACTTC. Protein: CASSPAGGGYNEQYF.